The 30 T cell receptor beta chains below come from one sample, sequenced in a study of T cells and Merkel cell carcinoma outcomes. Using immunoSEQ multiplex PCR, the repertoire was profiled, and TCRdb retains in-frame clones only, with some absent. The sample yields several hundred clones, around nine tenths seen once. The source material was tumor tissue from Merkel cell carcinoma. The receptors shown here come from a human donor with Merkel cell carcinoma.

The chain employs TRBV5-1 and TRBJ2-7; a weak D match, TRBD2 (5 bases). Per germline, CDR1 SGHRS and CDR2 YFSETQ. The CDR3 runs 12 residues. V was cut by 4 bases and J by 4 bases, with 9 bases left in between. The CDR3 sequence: CASSITGYEQYF. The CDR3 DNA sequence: TGCGCCAGCAGCATTACGGGGTACGAGCAGTACTTC.

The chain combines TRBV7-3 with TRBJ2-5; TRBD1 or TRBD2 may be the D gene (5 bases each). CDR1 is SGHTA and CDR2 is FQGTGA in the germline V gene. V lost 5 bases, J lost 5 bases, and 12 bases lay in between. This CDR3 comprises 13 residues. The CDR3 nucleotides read TGTGCCAGCAGCCGGCTCCGGGGCGAGACCCAGTACTTC. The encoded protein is CASSRLRGETQYF.

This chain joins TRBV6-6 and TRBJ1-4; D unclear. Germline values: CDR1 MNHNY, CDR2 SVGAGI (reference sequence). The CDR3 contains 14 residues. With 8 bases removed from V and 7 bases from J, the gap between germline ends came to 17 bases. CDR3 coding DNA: TGTGCCAGCTGTAAGGCAAGCGATCGTGAAAAACTGTTTTTT. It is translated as CASCKASDREKLFF.

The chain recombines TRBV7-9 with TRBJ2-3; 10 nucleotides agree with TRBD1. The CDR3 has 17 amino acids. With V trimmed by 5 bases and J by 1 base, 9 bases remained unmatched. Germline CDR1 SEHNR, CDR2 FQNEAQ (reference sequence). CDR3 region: CASSAGTGDHGTDTQYF. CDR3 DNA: TGTGCCAGCAGCGCAGGGACAGGGGATCACGGCACAGATACGCAGTATTTT.

The CDR3 sequence: CASSQDGWDRAQAGELFF. CDR3 sequence (DNA): TGCGCCAGCAGCCAAGATGGGTGGGACAGGGCCCAAGCCGGGGAGCTGTTTTTT. The chain carries TRBV4-1 and TRBJ2-2; 9 bases match TRBD1. In germline, CDR1 is MGHRA, CDR2 YSYEKL. J was trimmed by 6 bases and V by 0 bases; bases with no gene match: 11. The CDR3 has 18 residues.

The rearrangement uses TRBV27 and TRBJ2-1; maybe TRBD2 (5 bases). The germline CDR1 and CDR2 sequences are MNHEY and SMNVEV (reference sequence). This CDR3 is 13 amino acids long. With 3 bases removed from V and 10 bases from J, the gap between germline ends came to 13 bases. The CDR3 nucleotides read TGTGCCAGCAGTTTTGCTAGCATCAGGGAGCAGTTCTTC. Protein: CASSFASIREQFF.

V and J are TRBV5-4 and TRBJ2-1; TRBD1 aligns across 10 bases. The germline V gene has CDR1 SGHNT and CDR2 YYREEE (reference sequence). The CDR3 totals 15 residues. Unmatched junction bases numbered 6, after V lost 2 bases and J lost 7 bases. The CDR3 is CASSLPGTGVNEQFF. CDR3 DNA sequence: TGTGCCAGCAGCTTACCCGGGACAGGGGTTAATGAGCAGTTCTTC.

The CDR3 sequence: CASSVDKGLQPQHF. The CDR3 coding sequence is TGTGCCAGCAGCGTAGACAAGGGCCTTCAGCCCCAGCATTTT. The rearrangement links TRBV9 to TRBJ1-5; no reliable D call. CDR3 length equals 14 residues. Germline lookup yields CDR1 SGDLS and CDR2 YYNGEE. V shed 0 bases and J shed 6 bases, with 10 bases lying between them.

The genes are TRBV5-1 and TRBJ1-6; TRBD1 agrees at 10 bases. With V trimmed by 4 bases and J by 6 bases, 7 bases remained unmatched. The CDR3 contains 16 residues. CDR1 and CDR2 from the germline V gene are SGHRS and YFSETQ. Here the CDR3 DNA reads TGCGCCAGCAGCCAAGCGACAGGGGGCCCTAATTCACCCCTCCACTTT. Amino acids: CASSQATGGPNSPLHF.

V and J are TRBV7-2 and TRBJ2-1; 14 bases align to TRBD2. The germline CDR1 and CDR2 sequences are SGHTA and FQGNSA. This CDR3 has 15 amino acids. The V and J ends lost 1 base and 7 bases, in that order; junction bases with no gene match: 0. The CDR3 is CASSLGLAGGNEQFF. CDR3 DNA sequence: TGTGCCAGCAGCTTAGGACTAGCGGGGGGGAATGAGCAGTTCTTC.

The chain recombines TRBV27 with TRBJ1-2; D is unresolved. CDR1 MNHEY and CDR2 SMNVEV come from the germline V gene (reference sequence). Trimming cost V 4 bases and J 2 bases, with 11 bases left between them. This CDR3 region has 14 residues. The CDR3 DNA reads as TGTGCCAGCAGTTCGCGACGGAGGAACTATGGCTACACCTTC. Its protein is CASSSRRRNYGYTF.

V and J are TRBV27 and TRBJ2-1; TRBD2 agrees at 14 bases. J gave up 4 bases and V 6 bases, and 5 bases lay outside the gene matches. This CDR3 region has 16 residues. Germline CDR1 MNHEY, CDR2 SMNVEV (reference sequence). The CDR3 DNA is TGTGCCAGCAGATTCAGACTAGCGGGAGGGTACAATGAGCAGTTCTTC. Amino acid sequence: CASRFRLAGGYNEQFF.

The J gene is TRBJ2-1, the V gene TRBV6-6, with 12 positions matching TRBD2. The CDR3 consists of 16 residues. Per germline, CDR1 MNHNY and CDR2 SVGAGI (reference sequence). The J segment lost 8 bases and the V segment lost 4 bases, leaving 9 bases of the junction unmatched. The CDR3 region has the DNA TGTGCCAGCAGTTCCCCGACTAGCGGGAGCATCGATGAGCAGTTCTTC. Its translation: CASSSPTSGSIDEQFF.

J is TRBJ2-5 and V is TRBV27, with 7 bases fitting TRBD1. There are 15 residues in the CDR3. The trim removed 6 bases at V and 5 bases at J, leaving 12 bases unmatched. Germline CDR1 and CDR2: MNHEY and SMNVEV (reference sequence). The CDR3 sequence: CASRALLGGAETQYF. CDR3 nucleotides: TGTGCCAGCAGAGCTCTCCTAGGGGGCGCGGAGACCCAGTACTTC.

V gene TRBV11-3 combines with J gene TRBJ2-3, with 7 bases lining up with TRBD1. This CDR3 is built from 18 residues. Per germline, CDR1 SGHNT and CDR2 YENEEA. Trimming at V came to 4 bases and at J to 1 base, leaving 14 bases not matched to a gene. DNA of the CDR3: TGTGCCAGCAGCTCCGTTCTTGTCGGACAGGCGCGCACAGATACGCAGTATTTT. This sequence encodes CASSSVLVGQARTDTQYF.

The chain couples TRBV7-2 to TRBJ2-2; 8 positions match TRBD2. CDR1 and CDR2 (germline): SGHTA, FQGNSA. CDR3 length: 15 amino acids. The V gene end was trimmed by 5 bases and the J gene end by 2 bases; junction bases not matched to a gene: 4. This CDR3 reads CASSLTSGNTGELFF. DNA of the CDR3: TGTGCCAGCAGCCTAACTAGCGGAAACACCGGGGAGCTGTTTTTT.

The CDR3 nucleotides read TGTGCCAGCAGCTTAGCGAGCCTGCAGATGGCCTACGAGCAGTACTTC. Translation gives CASSLASLQMAYEQYF. The chain is built from TRBV7-2 and TRBJ2-7; D unresolved. The CDR3 spans 16 residues. Trimming took 0 bases from V and 2 from J, leaving 14 bases between them. Germline CDR1 reads SGHTA; CDR2 reads FQGNSA.

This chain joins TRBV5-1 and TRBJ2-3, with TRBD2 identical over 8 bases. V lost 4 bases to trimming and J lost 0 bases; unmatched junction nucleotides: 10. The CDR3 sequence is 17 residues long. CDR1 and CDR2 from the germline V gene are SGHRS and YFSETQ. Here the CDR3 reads CASSPGVGGRSTDTQYF. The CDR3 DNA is TGCGCCAGCAGCCCGGGAGTTGGCGGGAGGAGCACAGATACGCAGTATTTT. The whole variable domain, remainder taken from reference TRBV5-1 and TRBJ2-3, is KAGVTQTPRYLIKTRGQQVTLSCSPISGHRSVSWYQQTPGQGLQFLFEYFSETQRNKGNFPGRFSGRQFSNSRSEMNVSTLELGDSALYLCASSPGVGGRSTDTQYFGPGTRLTVL.

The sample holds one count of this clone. CDR3 protein: CASSLGQANTEAFF. The CDR3 DNA follows: TGTGCCAGCAGCTTAGGACAGGCAAACACTGAAGCTTTCTTT. The chain links TRBV5-4 to TRBJ1-1; 7 bases map to TRBD1. The CDR3 runs to 14 residues. Per the germline V gene, CDR1 is SGHNT and CDR2 is YYREEE (reference sequence). The V and J ends lost 2 bases and 2 bases, in that order; junction bases with no gene match: 3.

CDR3 sequence reads: CASSLRTGYETQYF. The CDR3 DNA sequence: TGTGCCAGCAGCCTCCGGACAGGGTATGAGACCCAGTACTTC. This chain connects TRBV14 to TRBJ2-5; TRBD1 matches 8 bases. The J segment lost 5 bases and the V segment lost 4 bases, leaving 6 bases of the junction unmatched. This CDR3 has 14 residues. In germline, CDR1 is SGHDN, CDR2 FVKESK.

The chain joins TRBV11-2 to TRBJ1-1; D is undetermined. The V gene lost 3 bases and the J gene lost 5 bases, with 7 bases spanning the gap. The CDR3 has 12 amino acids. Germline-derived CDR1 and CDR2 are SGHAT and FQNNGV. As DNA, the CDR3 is TGTGCCAGCAGCTTGGTAGATACTGAAGCTTTCTTT. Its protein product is CASSLVDTEAFF.

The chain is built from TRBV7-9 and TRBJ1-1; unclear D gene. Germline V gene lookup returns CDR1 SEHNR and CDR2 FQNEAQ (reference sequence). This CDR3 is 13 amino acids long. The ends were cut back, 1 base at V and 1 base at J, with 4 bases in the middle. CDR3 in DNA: TGTGCCAGCAGCTTAGGACAGAACACTGAAGCTTTCTTT. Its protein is CASSLGQNTEAFF. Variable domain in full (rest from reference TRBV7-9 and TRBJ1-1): DTGVSQNPRHKITKRGQNVTFRCDPISEHNRLYWYRQTLGQGPEFLTYFQNEAQLEKSRLLSDRFSAERPKGSFSTLEIQRTEQGDSAMYLCASSLGQNTEAFFGQGTRLTVV.

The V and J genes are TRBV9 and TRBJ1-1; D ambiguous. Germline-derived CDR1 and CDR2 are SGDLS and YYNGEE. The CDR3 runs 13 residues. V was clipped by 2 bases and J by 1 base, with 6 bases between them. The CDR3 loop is CASSVHANTEAFF. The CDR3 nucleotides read TGTGCCAGCAGCGTCCACGCGAACACTGAAGCTTTCTTT.

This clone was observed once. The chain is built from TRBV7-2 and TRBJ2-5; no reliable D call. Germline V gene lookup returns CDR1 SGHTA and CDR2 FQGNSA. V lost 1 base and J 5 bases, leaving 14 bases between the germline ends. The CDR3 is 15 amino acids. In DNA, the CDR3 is TGTGCCAGCAGCTTAGTCGCCCCCCCAAGTGAGACCCAGTACTTC. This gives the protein CASSLVAPPSETQYF.

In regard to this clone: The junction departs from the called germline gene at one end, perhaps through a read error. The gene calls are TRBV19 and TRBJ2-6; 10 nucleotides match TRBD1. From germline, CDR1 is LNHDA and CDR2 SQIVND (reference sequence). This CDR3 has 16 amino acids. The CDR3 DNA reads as TGTGCCAGTAGTATAGATTCAGGGACAGGGGCTAACGTCCTGACTTTC. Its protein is CASSIDSGTGANVLTF.

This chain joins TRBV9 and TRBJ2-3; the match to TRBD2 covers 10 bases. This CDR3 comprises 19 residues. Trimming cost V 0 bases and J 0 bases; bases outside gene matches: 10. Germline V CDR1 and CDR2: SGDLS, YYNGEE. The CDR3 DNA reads TGTGCCAGCAGCGTAGGCGACGGACTAGCGGCTAAGAGCACAGATACGCAGTATTTT. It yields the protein CASSVGDGLAAKSTDTQYF. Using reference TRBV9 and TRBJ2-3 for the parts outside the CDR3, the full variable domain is DSGVTQTPKHLITATGQRVTLRCSPRSGDLSVYWYQQSLDQGLQFLIQYYNGEERAKGNILERFSAQQFPDLHSELNLSSLELGDSALYFCASSVGDGLAAKSTDTQYFGPGTRLTVL.

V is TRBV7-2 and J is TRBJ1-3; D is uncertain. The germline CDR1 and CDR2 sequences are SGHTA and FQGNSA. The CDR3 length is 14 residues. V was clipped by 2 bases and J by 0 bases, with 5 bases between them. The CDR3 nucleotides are TGTGCCAGCAGCTTACCCACCTCTGGAAACACCATATATTTT. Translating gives CASSLPTSGNTIYF.

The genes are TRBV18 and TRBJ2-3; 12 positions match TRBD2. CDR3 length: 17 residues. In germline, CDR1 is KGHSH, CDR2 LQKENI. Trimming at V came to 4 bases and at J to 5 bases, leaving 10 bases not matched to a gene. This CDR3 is CASSRMTPSGGGDTQYF. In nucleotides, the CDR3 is TGTGCCAGCTCACGAATGACCCCTAGCGGGGGGGGAGATACGCAGTATTTT.

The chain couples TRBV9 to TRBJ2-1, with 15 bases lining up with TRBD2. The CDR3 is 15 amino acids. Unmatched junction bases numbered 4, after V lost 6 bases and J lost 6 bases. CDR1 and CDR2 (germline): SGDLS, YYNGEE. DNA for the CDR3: TGTGCCAGCACCGGGACTAGCGGGGGGCTCAATGAGCAGTTCTTC. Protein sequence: CASTGTSGGLNEQFF.

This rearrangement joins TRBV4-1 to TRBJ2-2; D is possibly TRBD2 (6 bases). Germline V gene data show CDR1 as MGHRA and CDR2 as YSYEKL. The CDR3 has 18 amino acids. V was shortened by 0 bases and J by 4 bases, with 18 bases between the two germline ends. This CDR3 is CASSQDRPVAGGTGELFF. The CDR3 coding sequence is TGCGCCAGCAGCCAAGATAGACCAGTTGCCGGGGGCACCGGGGAGCTGTTTTTT.